This TCR beta chain was sequenced during a study of T cell responses to AZD1222 COVID-19 vaccine. Findings of the study overall: Reports say nearly half of spike-specific TCRs go after unmutated variant regions. The donor cohort was predominantly white British with a female majority, and clonal diversity may have been underestimated.

This clone occurred once. The antigen is not known. Sequencing used immunoSEQ multiplex PCR; TCRdb keeps in-frame clones, though not all of them. The data show 120,000 to 150,000 clones, roughly 89% seen once. This TCR came from an adult who received the MenACWY meningococcal vaccine as a control. Sequenced here: peripheral blood, sampled 28 days after the second dose of the MenACWY control vaccine.

The CDR3 spells CASSQDDNSYNEQFF. CDR3 nucleotides: TGCGCCAGCAGCCAAGACGATAACTCCTACAATGAGCAGTTCTTC. The V and J genes are TRBV4-3 and TRBJ2-1; D gene ambiguous. The CDR3 has 15 residues. V gave up 0 bases and J gave up 0 bases, with 6 bases separating them. Germline V gene data show CDR1 as LGHNA and CDR2 as YSLEER.